The clone carrying this T cell receptor (beta chain) turned up a few times. Its specificity is unknown. The CDR3 length is 13 residues. V lost 4 bases and J lost 6, with 12 bases in between. Germline V gene sequence: CDR1 SGHRS, CDR2 YFSETQ. This sample is drawn from a study of T-cell reconstitution after alpha-beta-depleted transplantation in children. Broader study findings: Two months or so post-transplant, alpha-beta T cells reportedly derived from several hundred expanded graft clones.

The TCRbeta library incorporated unique molecular identifiers. Each CDR3 protein is one row after TCRdb ran MiXCR on the PCR reads. The profile shows approximately 130,000 distinct CDR3 sequences, 9.7% of them singletons. The specimen comprised PBMCs, mostly from graft donor cells, sampled 180 days after TCRalphabeta/CD19-depleted stem cell transplant. The V gene is TRBV5-1, the J gene TRBJ2-3; D gene uncertain. The clonotype comes from a girl under three years old who had a stem cell transplant for combined immunodeficiency, so the T cells may come from the graft donor. CDR3 region: CASSLDQGDTQYF. CDR3 nucleotide sequence: TGCGCCAGCAGCCTTGACCAAGGGGATACGCAGTATTTT.